What follows is one TCR beta chain and its context. The antigen is undetermined. The entry originates in a study of T cell responses to AZD1222 COVID-19 vaccine. Overall study: Second-dose groups at about 4 or about 12 weeks were pooled.

Repertoires were generated with immunoSEQ multiplex PCR, while TCRdb's copy carries only in-frame clones and drops some. The data show 90,000 to 120,000 clones, around 90% seen once. Study-level points and caveats: The reported proportion of spike-specific TCRs targeting unmutated variant regions was nearly half. Donor demographics were predominantly white British with a female majority; clonal diversity may be underestimated. Sampling that yielded the repertoires occurred only after the peak T cell response.

From germline, CDR1 is PRHDT and CDR2 FYEKMQ (reference sequence). The CDR3 has 16 residues. Unmatched junction bases numbered 6, after V lost 0 bases and J lost 4 bases. The chain uses TRBV13 and TRBJ2-7, with TRBD2 matching 10 bases. The specimen was peripheral blood, collected on day 0 of AZD1222 vaccination. The source is an adult in good health. CDR3 loop: CASSLGHPAGGYEQYF. CDR3 DNA sequence: TGTGCCAGCAGCTTAGGCCATCCAGCGGGAGGGTACGAGCAGTACTTC.